This T cell receptor (beta chain) emerged from a study of CD8+ T cells in alopecia areata. Regarding the study as a whole: Scalp samples also yield sequences from resident alphabeta T cells of normal skin.

RNA, once extracted, was reverse transcribed into cDNA for use as the sequencing template. The repertoire was sequenced with immunoSEQ multiplex PCR; TCRdb's copy has only in-frame clones and lacks some. The repertoire includes roughly 23,000 clones, 50% to 55% of them detected once, and roughly 31% sits in the top ten. V was shortened by 0 bases and J by 3 bases, with 12 bases between the two germline ends. The CDR3 totals 16 residues. Germline V gives CDR1 SGHTA, CDR2 FQGNSA. This clone is medium-sized by share. Its antigen is not known. The clonotype was recovered from a human donor with alopecia areata. The chain uses TRBV7-2 and TRBJ2-1; no firm D call. The sample comprised NKG2D-high CD8+ T cells sorted from blood. The CDR3: CASSLASVPGYNEQFF. The CDR3 DNA reads TGTGCCAGCAGCTTAGCCAGCGTCCCGGGCTACAATGAGCAGTTCTTC.